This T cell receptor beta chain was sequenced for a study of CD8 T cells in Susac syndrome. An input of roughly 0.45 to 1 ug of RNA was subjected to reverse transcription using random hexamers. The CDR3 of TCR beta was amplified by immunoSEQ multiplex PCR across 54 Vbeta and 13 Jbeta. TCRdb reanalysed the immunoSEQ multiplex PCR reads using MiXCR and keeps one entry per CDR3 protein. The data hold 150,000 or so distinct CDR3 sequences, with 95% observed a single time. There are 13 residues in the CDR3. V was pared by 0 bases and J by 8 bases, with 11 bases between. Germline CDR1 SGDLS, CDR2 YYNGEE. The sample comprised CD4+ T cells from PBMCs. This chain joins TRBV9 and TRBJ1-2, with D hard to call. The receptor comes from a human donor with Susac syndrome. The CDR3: CASSVAQTYGYTF. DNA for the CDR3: TGTGCCAGCAGCGTAGCTCAGACGTACGGCTACACCTTC. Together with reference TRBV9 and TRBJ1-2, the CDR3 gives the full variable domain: DSGVTQTPKHLITATGQRVTLRCSPRSGDLSVYWYQQSLDQGLQFLIQYYNGEERAKGNILERFSAQQFPDLHSELNLSSLELGDSALYFCASSVAQTYGYTFGSGTRLTVV.